A selection of T cell receptor beta chains follows, all from one sample in a study of T cell changes during pregnancy in multiple sclerosis. Clones were sequenced by immunoSEQ multiplex PCR, and TCRdb holds only the in-frame ones, with some missing. The sample holds 50,000 to 60,000 clones; about nine tenths are singletons and the top ten take 0.25% to 0.3%. Material: CD4+ T cells from peripheral blood mononuclear cells, obtained in the second trimester of pregnancy. These receptors originate from a female donor with multiple sclerosis, enrolled in a pregnancy study. CDR3s include the opening cysteine and the closing phenylalanine or tryptophan. A D gene is named only where the DNA matches it firmly. Expanded clones get a size class; other rows say once, few or many, or leave the size out.

d_gene	j_gene	abundance	v_gene	CDR3nt	CDR3aa
TRBD1	TRBJ2-7	NA	TRBV9	TGTGCCAGCAGCGTAGACAGGGGGCTAGGCGAGCAGTACTTC	CASSVDRGLGEQYF
NA	TRBJ1-5	NA	TRBV6-1	TGTGCCAGCAGTGAGATCCGACTCCTTAGCAATCAGCCCCAGCATTTT	CASSEIRLLSNQPQHF
NA	TRBJ1-4	NA	TRBV6-5	TGTGCCAGCAGTTACTCGGAGCAGGAAAAACTGTTTTTT	CASSYSEQEKLFF
TRBD1	TRBJ1-1	few	TRBV10-1	TGCGCCAGCAGCCCCCGGACAGGGGGAACTGAAGCTTTCTTT	CASSPRTGGTEAFF
NA	TRBJ1-5	NA	TRBV6-7	TGTGCCAGCAGTTCGCAGCAGACAGGTCCGGGCAATCAGCCCCAGCATTTT	CASSSQQTGPGNQPQHF
NA	TRBJ2-1	NA	TRBV20-1	TGCAGTGCTAGATATTCGGATGAGCAGTTCTTC	CSARYSDEQFF
NA	TRBJ1-1	NA	TRBV5-1	TGCGCCAGCAGCCCAGCTCAGGGGCCTGGACGTGAAGCTTTCTTT	CASSPAQGPGREAFF
TRBD1	TRBJ1-2	NA	TRBV9	TGTGCCAGCAGCGTACAGACAGGGCTCTTTAACTATGGCTACACCTTC	CASSVQTGLFNYGYTF
NA	TRBJ1-1	few	TRBV27	TGTGCCAGCAGTCCCTGGGGACGGGAGGCTGAAGCTTTCTTT	CASSPWGREAEAFF
NA	TRBJ2-2	NA	TRBV5-5	TGTGCCAGCAGCCTTCGACTCTGGACAGACCTCACCGGGGAGCTGTTTTTT	CASSLRLWTDLTGELFF
NA	TRBJ1-2	NA	TRBV4-1	TGCGCCAGCAGCCAAGATCGACAGGCAGACTATGGCTACACCTTC	CASSQDRQADYGYTF
TRBD1	TRBJ1-2	NA	TRBV29-1	TGCAGCGCCACCGCGGGGACAGGGGATTATGGCTACACCTTC	CSATAGTGDYGYTF
TRBD1	TRBJ1-1	NA	TRBV19	TGTGCCAGTAGTCTTGGACAGGGGGCGGCTGAAGCTTTCTTT	CASSLGQGAAEAFF
TRBD1	TRBJ2-7	once	TRBV7-9	TGTGCCAGCAGCTTGGAGACAGGGTACGAGCAGTACTTC	CASSLETGYEQYF
NA	TRBJ1-4	NA	TRBV19	TGTGCCAGTGGAGGGGCAAATGAAAAACTGTTTTTT	CASGGANEKLFF
NA	TRBJ2-7	NA	TRBV7-7	TGTGCTAGCAGCTTAAGGCTAGCTCCAACCTACGAGCAGTACTTC	CASSLRLAPTYEQYF
NA	TRBJ2-2	NA	TRBV7-7	TGTGCTAGCAGCTTAGTCGGCGGGGAGCTGTTTTTT	CASSLVGGELFF
NA	TRBJ2-1	NA	TRBV5-6	TGTGCCAGCAGCTTCCCGCAGGGCTTTGACAATGAGCAGTTCTTC	CASSFPQGFDNEQFF
TRBD2	TRBJ2-2	NA	TRBV4-1	TGCGCCAGCAGCCAAGCGGGAAGGCGGGGGGGCTACGGGGAGCTGTTTTTT	CASSQAGRRGGYGELFF
NA	TRBJ2-5	NA	TRBV28	TGTGCCAGCAGGGCTGGGCGGGACTGGGCACGGGAGACCCAGTACTTC	CASRAGRDWARETQYF
NA	TRBJ1-1	NA	TRBV5-4	TGTGCCAGCAGCACCGCCCCGGAGACTGAAGCTTTCTTT	CASSTAPETEAFF
TRBD2	TRBJ2-3	NA	TRBV15	TGTGCCACCAGCTCCCGACTAGCGGGGAGCACAGATACGCAGTATTTT	CATSSRLAGSTDTQYF
TRBD1	TRBJ2-7	NA	TRBV6-5	TGTGCCAGCAGTTTTTCCGGGACAGACTCCTACGAGCAGTACTTC	CASSFSGTDSYEQYF
TRBD1	TRBJ2-5	NA	TRBV5-1	TGCGCCAGCAGCCCTCTTTCGACAGGGGACAATCGAGAGACCCAGTACTTC	CASSPLSTGDNRETQYF
NA	TRBJ1-4	NA	TRBV2	TGTGCCAGCAGTTCCGACAGGACTAATGAAAAACTGTTTTTT	CASSSDRTNEKLFF
TRBD2	TRBJ2-5	NA	TRBV9	TGTGCCAGCAGCGTAGGCGGACTAGCGGGGGGGCAAGAGACCCAGTACTTC	CASSVGGLAGGQETQYF
TRBD2	TRBJ2-2	NA	TRBV19	TGTGCCAGTACGGGACTAGCGGGGGCCGCGAACACCGGGGAGCTGTTTTTT	CASTGLAGAANTGELFF